This T cell receptor beta chain was found in a study of cytomegalovirus exposure and HLA in healthy donors. The CDR3 is made up of 14 amino acids. Germline CDR1 MNHEY, CDR2 SMNVEV (reference sequence). V lost 5 bases, J lost 1 base, and 11 bases lay in between. The PCR was carried out with 60 Vbeta primers and 13 Jbeta primers. Profiled with immunoSEQ multiplex PCR; TCRdb holds only in-frame clones, not every one. This table holds some 200,000 clones, roughly 84% found once. This clone was observed a few times. The specimen sequenced was PBMCs. The TCR originated in a boy under 10 years old in good health and CMV-seronegative. This chain links TRBV27 with TRBJ1-1; D is unresolved. CDR3 amino acids: CASSGPGSNTEAFF. CDR3 nucleotide sequence: TGTGCCAGCAGTGGGCCGGGATCGAACACTGAAGCTTTCTTT.